The T cell receptor beta chain described here comes from a study of PD-1 blockade in classical Hodgkin lymphoma. In the study overall: Administration of nivolumab to patients was at 3 mg/kg intravenously every 2 weeks. Study-level results: Complete responders' baseline diversity resembled that of newly diagnosed patients.

This CDR3 region has 15 residues. CDR1 is SGHAT and CDR2 is FQNNGV in the germline V gene. Trimming pared 4 bases from V and 6 bases from J, leaving 17 bases between. Generated by immunoSEQ multiplex PCR, the TCRdb table keeps only in-frame clones and is missing some. The top ten hold just under 20% of the sample, which has 98,000 or so clones, nearly 90% seen once. Notes on this clone: Its matching antigen is unknown.

Every one of the patients relapsed after autologous stem cell transplantation (brentuximab vedotin exposure was variable). The sample in question was peripheral blood mononuclear cells (PBMCs), obtained before the second cycle of nivolumab. This chain connects TRBV11-2 to TRBJ2-3; D is tentatively TRBD1 or TRBD2 (5 bases each). This TCR derives from a human donor with classical Hodgkin lymphoma. The CDR3 sequence is CASSSLDGDRDTQYF. Here the CDR3 DNA reads TGTGCCAGCAGCTCCCTAGACGGGGACCGGGATACGCAGTATTTT.